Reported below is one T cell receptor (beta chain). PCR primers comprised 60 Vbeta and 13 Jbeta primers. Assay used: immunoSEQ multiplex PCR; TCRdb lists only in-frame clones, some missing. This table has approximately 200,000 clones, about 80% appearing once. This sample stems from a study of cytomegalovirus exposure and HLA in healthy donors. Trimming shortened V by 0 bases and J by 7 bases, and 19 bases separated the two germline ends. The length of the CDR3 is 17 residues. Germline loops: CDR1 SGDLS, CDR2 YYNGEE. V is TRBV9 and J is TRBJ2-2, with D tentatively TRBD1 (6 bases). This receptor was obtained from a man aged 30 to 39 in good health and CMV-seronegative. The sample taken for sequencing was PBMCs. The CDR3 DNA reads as TGTGCCAGCAGCGTAGAAGGGACAAAAATCTCCAACGGGGAGCTGTTTTTT. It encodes CASSVEGTKISNGELFF.